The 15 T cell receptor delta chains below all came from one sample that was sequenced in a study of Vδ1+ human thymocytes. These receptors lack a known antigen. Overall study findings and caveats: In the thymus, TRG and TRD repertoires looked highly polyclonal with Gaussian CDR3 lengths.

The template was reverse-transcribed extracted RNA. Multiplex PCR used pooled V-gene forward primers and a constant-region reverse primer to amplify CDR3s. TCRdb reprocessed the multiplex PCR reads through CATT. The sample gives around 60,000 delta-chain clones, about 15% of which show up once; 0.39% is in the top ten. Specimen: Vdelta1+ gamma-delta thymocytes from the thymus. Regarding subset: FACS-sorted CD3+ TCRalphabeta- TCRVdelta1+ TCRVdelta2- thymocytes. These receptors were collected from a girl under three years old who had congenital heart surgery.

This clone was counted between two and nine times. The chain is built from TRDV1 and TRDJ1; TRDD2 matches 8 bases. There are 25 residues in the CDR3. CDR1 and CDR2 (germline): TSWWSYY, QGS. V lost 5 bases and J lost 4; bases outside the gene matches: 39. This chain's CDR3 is CALGPKVPSYIYLGTIGPHGDKLIF. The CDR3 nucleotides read TGTGCTCTTGGGCCGAAGGTGCCTTCCTATATCTACCTGGGGACCATCGGGCCACACGGCGATAAACTCATCTTT.

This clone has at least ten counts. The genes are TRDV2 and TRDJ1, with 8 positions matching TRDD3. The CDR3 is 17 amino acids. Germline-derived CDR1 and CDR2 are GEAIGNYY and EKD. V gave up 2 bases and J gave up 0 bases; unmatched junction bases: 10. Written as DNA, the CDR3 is TGTGCCTGTGACATAACTGGGGATACCAGAGACACCGATAAACTCATCTTT. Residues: CACDITGDTRDTDKLIF.

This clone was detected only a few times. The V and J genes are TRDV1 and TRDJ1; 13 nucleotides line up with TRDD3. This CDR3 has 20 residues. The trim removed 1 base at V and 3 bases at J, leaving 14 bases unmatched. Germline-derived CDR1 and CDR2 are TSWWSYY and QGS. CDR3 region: CALGEPFLYWGIREADKLIF. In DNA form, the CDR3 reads TGTGCTCTTGGGGAACCTTTTCTTTACTGGGGGATACGAGAGGCCGATAAACTCATCTTT.

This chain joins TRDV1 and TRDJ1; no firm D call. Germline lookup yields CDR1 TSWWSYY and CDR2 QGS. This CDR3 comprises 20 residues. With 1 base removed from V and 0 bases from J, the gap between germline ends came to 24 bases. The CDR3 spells CALGEPLWTPVIGNTDKLIF. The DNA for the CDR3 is TGTGCTCTTGGGGAACCTCTGTGGACCCCGGTGATAGGAAACACCGATAAACTCATCTTT.

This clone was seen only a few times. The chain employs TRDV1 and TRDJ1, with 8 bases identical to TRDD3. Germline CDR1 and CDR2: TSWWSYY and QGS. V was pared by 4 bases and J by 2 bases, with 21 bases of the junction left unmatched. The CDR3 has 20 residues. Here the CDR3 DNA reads TGTGCTCTTGGGGGCCACTACGGAGGTGGGGGATTCGTTAATACCGATAAACTCATCTTT. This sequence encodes CALGGHYGGGGFVNTDKLIF.

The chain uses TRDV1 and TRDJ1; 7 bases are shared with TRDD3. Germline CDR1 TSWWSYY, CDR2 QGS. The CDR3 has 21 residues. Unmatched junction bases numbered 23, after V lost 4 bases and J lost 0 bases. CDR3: CALGGWPSSSLGATYTDKLIF. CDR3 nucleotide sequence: TGTGCTCTTGGGGGGTGGCCTTCATCATCGCTGGGGGCTACGTACACCGATAAACTCATCTTT.

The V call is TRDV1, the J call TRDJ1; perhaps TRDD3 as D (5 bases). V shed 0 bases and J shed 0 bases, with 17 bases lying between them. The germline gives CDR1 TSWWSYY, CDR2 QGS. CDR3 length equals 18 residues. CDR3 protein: CALGELTNYGGDTDKLIF. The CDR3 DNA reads TGTGCTCTTGGGGAACTGACGAATTACGGGGGGGACACCGATAAACTCATCTTT.

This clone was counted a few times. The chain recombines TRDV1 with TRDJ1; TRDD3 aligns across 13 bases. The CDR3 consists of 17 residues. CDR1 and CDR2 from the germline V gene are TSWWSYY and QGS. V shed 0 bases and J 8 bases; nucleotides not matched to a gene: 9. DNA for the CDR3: TGTGCTCTTGGGGAACTTTCTACTGGGGGATACGGGCAGAAACTCATCTTT. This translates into CALGELSTGGYGQKLIF.

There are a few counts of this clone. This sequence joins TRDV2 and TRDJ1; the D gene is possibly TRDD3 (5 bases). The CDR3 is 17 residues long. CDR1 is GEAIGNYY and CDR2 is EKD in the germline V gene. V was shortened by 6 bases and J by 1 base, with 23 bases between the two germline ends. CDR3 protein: CACMLNRGPYITDKLIF. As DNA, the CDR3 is TGTGCCTGTATGTTGAATCGGGGGCCCTATATCACCGATAAACTCATCTTT.

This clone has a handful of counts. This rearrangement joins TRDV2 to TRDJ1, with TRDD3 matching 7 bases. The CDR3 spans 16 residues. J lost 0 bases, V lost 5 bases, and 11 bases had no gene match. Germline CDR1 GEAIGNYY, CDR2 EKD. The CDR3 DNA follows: TGTGCCTGTGGTCCCTCTGGGGGCCCGTACACCGATAAACTCATCTTT. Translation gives CACGPSGGPYTDKLIF.

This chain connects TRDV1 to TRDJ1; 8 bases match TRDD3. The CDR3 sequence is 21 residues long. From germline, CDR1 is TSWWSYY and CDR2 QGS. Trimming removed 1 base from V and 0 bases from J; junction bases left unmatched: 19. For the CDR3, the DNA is TGTGCTCTTGGGGAACCCCGCGGGGATGCCTGGGGGACGACGTACACCGATAAACTCATCTTT. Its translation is CALGEPRGDAWGTTYTDKLIF.

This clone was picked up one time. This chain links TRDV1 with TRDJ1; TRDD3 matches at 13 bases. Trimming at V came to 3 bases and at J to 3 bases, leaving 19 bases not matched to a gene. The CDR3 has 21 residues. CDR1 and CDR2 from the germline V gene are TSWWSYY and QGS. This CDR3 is CALGDQPPGVLGDTRADKLIF. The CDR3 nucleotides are TGTGCTCTTGGGGACCAACCCCCAGGGGTACTGGGGGATACGAGGGCCGATAAACTCATCTTT.

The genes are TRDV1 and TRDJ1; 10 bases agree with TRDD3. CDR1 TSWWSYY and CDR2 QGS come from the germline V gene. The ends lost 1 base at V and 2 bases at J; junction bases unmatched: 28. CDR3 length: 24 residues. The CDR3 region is CALGEPPQSIPSPVLGDGTDKLIF. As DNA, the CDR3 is TGTGCTCTTGGGGAACCGCCTCAATCGATACCTTCCCCTGTACTGGGGGATGGGACCGATAAACTCATCTTT.

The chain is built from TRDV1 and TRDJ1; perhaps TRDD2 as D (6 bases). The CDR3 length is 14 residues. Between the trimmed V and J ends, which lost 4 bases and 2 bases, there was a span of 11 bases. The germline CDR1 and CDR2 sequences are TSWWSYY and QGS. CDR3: CALGGQLPTDKLIF. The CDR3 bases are TGTGCTCTTGGGGGACAACTTCCTACCGATAAACTCATCTTT.

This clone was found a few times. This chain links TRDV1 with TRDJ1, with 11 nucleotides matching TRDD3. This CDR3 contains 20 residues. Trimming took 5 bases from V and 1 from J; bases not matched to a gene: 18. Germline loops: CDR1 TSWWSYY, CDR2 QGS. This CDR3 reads CALGPQSRSGGYSGTDKLIF. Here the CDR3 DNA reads TGTGCTCTTGGGCCTCAATCCCGGTCTGGGGGATACTCAGGCACCGATAAACTCATCTTT.